This TCR beta chain is from a study of metastatic and nonmetastatic thyroid tumors. Study-wide results and limits: Malignant thyroid tumors reportedly had TCR beta diversity that was significantly higher than in benign nodules, in blood and tumor.

Every patient was untreated before thyroid surgery. TCRdb used MiXCR to call clones anew from the PCR reads. Of approximately 41,000 clones detected, 25% to 30% appear once; the ten largest clones hold 9.9%. Germline CDR1 reads DFQATT; CDR2 reads SNEGSKA (reference sequence). The CDR3 contains 13 residues. The V end lost 6 bases, the J end lost 4 bases, and 16 bases lay between the germline ends. This clone was seen at least ten times. Its antigen is still unknown. The material sequenced was blood. This TCR was recovered from a male donor with papillary thyroid cancer or a benign thyroid nodule (not recorded which). Some clones in this sample may be carry-over from other donors' samples. The J gene is TRBJ2-7, the V gene TRBV20-1; D may be TRBD1 or TRBD2 (5 bases each). The CDR3, as DNA: TGCAGTGCGAGGGGCGGATTAGAATACGAGCAGTACTTC. Its protein is CSARGGLEYEQYF.